A single sample gave rise to the 26 T cell receptor beta chains below, sequenced in a study of graft-versus-host responses after intestinal transplantation. The antigens for these receptors are not known. Profiled with immunoSEQ multiplex PCR; TCRdb holds only in-frame clones, not every one. Here the sample spans roughly 92,000 clones, about 90% being singletons. The specimen was unstimulated CD4+ T cells sorted from spleen or lymph node cells, collected before intestinal transplant. Source of these receptors: a human donor who received an intestinal transplant.

The V gene is TRBV27, the J gene TRBJ1-6; D possibly corresponds to TRBD1 (5 bases). V was clipped by 6 bases and J by 4 bases, with 7 bases between them. The CDR3 contains 13 residues. Germline CDR1 and CDR2: MNHEY and SMNVEV (reference sequence). The CDR3 DNA follows: TGTGCCAGCAGCCGGACATATAATTCACCCCTCCACTTT. Translation: CASSRTYNSPLHF.

Only a few counts were recorded for this clone. The chain carries TRBV6-5 and TRBJ2-7, with D maybe TRBD2 (6 bases). Per the germline V gene, CDR1 is MNHEY and CDR2 is SVGAGI. V shed 0 bases and J shed 3 bases, with 12 bases lying between them. The CDR3 consists of 15 residues. The CDR3 DNA reads TGTGCCAGCAGTTACTCGACTGCGGGGAACTACGAGCAGTACTTC. It is translated as CASSYSTAGNYEQYF.

This clone was recorded only once. This chain joins TRBV25-1 and TRBJ2-5; TRBD1 matches 8 bases. With V trimmed by 5 bases and J by 1 base, 6 bases remained unmatched. Germline lookup yields CDR1 MGHDK and CDR2 SYGVNS. The CDR3 contains 15 residues. This CDR3 is CASSNPGTGQETQYF. The DNA of the CDR3 is TGTGCCAGCAGTAACCCTGGGACAGGCCAAGAGACCCAGTACTTC.

This sequence joins TRBV18 and TRBJ2-3; D uncertain. V gave up 3 bases and J gave up 5 bases, with 15 bases separating them. Germline CDR1 is KGHSH and CDR2 is LQKENI. The CDR3 is 15 residues long. The CDR3 is CASSPLSDSRDTQYF. The DNA for the CDR3 is TGTGCCAGCTCACCGCTTTCCGATTCGAGAGATACGCAGTATTTT.

This chain uses TRBV9 with TRBJ2-7; 8 bases line up with TRBD1. This CDR3 comprises 15 residues. Trimming took 4 bases from V and 3 from J; bases not matched to a gene: 9. The germline gives CDR1 SGDLS, CDR2 YYNGEE. The CDR3: CASSHDGTGFYEQYF. The CDR3, as DNA: TGTGCCAGCAGCCATGACGGGACAGGTTTCTACGAGCAGTACTTC.

The V gene is TRBV19, the J gene TRBJ2-6; D is perhaps TRBD2 (6 bases). The CDR3 is made up of 18 amino acids. From germline, CDR1 is LNHDA and CDR2 SQIVND (reference sequence). V gave up 3 bases and J gave up 2 bases, with 17 bases separating them. The CDR3 is CASSIAPPGGTGANVLTF. CDR3 in DNA: TGTGCCAGTAGTATTGCTCCCCCCGGAGGGACTGGGGCCAACGTCCTGACTTTC.

Turning to this clone: This same CDR3 is encoded by further DNA sequences in the sample. This chain joins TRBV6-5 and TRBJ1-2; D may be TRBD1 (6 bases). Per germline, CDR1 MNHEY and CDR2 SVGAGI. CDR3 size: 13 residues. V was shortened by 5 bases and J by 7 bases, with 14 bases between the two germline ends. CDR3: CASSRTGSRGYTF. DNA for the CDR3: TGTGCCAGCAGTAGAACAGGGTCCCGTGGCTACACCTTC.

V is TRBV10-3 and J is TRBJ1-2; 10 nucleotides align to TRBD1. The CDR3 totals 14 residues. Germline V lookup: CDR1 ENHRY, CDR2 SYGVKD. V lost 7 bases and J lost 8; bases outside the gene matches: 10. CDR3 amino acids: CAITGAGTGDGYTF. For the CDR3, the DNA is TGTGCCATCACCGGAGCCGGGACAGGGGACGGCTACACCTTC.

The chain uses TRBV27 and TRBJ1-2; D perhaps matches TRBD1 (5 bases). This CDR3 has 13 residues. The germline CDR1 and CDR2 sequences are MNHEY and SMNVEV (reference sequence). The germline V and J ends were trimmed by 5 bases and 3 bases, with 10 bases remaining between them. The CDR3 nucleotides are TGTGCCAGCAGTCCCCGGGGGGACTATGGCTACACCTTC. As protein: CASSPRGDYGYTF.

The rearrangement uses TRBV9 and TRBJ1-6; TRBD1 aligns across 10 bases. CDR3 length: 15 residues. Germline CDR1 reads SGDLS; CDR2 reads YYNGEE. The trim removed 4 bases at V and 9 bases at J, leaving 7 bases unmatched. CDR3 sequence: CASSFWDRGGSPLHF. The DNA of the CDR3 is TGTGCCAGCAGCTTCTGGGACAGGGGTGGTTCACCCCTCCACTTT. The variable domain in full, with the rest retrieved from reference TRBV9 and TRBJ1-6, is DSGVTQTPKHLITATGQRVTLRCSPRSGDLSVYWYQQSLDQGLQFLIQYYNGEERAKGNILERFSAQQFPDLHSELNLSSLELGDSALYFCASSFWDRGGSPLHFGNGTRLTVT.

The chain has TRBV7-3 and TRBJ1-1; TRBD1 aligns across 8 bases. J lost 4 bases, V lost 2 bases, and 3 bases had no gene match. This CDR3 contains 14 residues. Germline V gives CDR1 SGHTA, CDR2 FQGTGA. For the CDR3, the DNA is TGTGCCAGCAGCTTATCAGGGGGCCGCACTGAAGCTTTCTTT. This translates into CASSLSGGRTEAFF.

In this sample, this clone turned up once. The chain is built from TRBV11-3 and TRBJ2-3; a weak D match, TRBD2 (6 bases). Trimming left V 2 bases short and J 4 bases short, with 16 bases between. This CDR3 spans 16 amino acids. The V gene's germline CDR1 is SGHNT and CDR2 YENEEA. This CDR3 is CASSLSGGAHSDTQYF. CDR3 nucleotides: TGTGCCAGCAGCTTATCCGGGGGAGCCCACTCAGATACGCAGTATTTT.

This clone was detected only a few times. The gene calls are TRBV7-3 and TRBJ2-1; maybe TRBD2 (6 bases). The ends were cut back, 3 bases at V and 5 bases at J, with 8 bases in the middle. Germline CDR1 is SGHTA and CDR2 is FQGTGA. The CDR3 consists of 13 residues. In DNA form, the CDR3 reads TGTGCCAGCAGCTTTCAGCGGGACAATGAGCAGTTCTTC. The encoded protein is CASSFQRDNEQFF.

The chain couples TRBV10-1 to TRBJ2-7; 8 nucleotides match TRBD1. The CDR3 length is 15 residues. J gave up 2 bases and V 3 bases, and 6 bases lay outside the gene matches. Per germline, CDR1 WNHNN and CDR2 SYGVQD (reference sequence). This chain's CDR3 is CASSDGAGGPYEQYF. The CDR3 nucleotides read TGCGCCAGCAGTGATGGGGCAGGGGGCCCCTACGAGCAGTACTTC.

The chain has TRBV12-5 and TRBJ2-1, with D perhaps matching TRBD2 (6 bases). CDR3 length: 14 residues. Germline CDR1 and CDR2: LGHNT and FRNRAP. Trimming removed 0 bases at V and 9 bases at J, with 12 bases between. The CDR3 protein is CASGLVPTRGEQFF. The CDR3 nucleotides read TGTGCTAGTGGTTTGGTACCGACTAGGGGTGAGCAGTTCTTC.

V and J are TRBV25-1 and TRBJ1-2; a possible D gene is TRBD1 (6 bases). With 4 bases removed from V and 8 bases from J, the gap between germline ends came to 26 bases. The CDR3 has 17 residues. Per germline, CDR1 MGHDK and CDR2 SYGVNS. Written as DNA, the CDR3 is TGTGCCAGCAGTGGCCTCACCCCAGGGGAACCCCCTTGGGGCTACACCTTC. Encoded protein: CASSGLTPGEPPWGYTF.

The chain links TRBV7-8 to TRBJ2-5, with D perhaps matching TRBD2 (6 bases). The DNA end is a closer match to TRBJ2-7, so the J assignment may be wrong. This CDR3 is built from 14 residues. Germline CDR1 is SGHVS and CDR2 is FQNEAQ. CDR3 nucleotides: TGTGCCAGCAGCTTCCTCGCGGGGAACTACGAGCAGTACTTC. This gives the protein CASSFLAGNYEQYF.

The gene calls are TRBV19 and TRBJ1-5; 9 nucleotides line up with TRBD1. This CDR3 comprises 15 residues. CDR1 and CDR2 (germline): LNHDA, SQIVND (reference sequence). The ends lost 5 bases at V and 4 bases at J; junction bases unmatched: 6. CDR3: CASSRRDRDNQPQHF. Here the CDR3 DNA reads TGTGCCAGTAGTCGTAGGGACAGGGATAATCAGCCCCAGCATTTT. Filled out from reference TRBV19 and TRBJ1-5, the complete variable domain reads DGGITQSPKYLFRKEGQNVTLSCEQNLNHDAMYWYRQDPGQGLRLIYYSQIVNDFQKGDIAEGYSVSREKKESFPLTVTSAQKNPTAFYLCASSRRDRDNQPQHFGDGTRLSIL.

This sequence joins TRBV7-2 and TRBJ2-1; TRBD2 aligns across 9 bases. CDR3 size: 15 residues. Germline V gene data show CDR1 as SGHTA and CDR2 as FQGNSA. V shed 5 bases and J 8 bases; nucleotides not matched to a gene: 10. The CDR3 sequence is CASSRLAGGSYEQFF. CDR3 DNA: TGTGCCAGCAGCCGCTTGGCGGGGGGGTCTTATGAGCAGTTCTTC.

In this sample, this clone turned up once. The J gene is TRBJ2-3, the V gene TRBV10-3, with 15 bases identical to TRBD2. After removal of 6 bases from V and 4 bases from J, the junction contained 5 bases not matched to a gene. Per the germline V gene, CDR1 is ENHRY and CDR2 is SYGVKD. The CDR3 covers 16 residues. The CDR3 sequence is CAIRDGTSGGPDTQYF. CDR3 DNA sequence: TGTGCCATCAGGGACGGGACTAGCGGGGGGCCAGATACGCAGTATTTT.

This rearrangement joins TRBV6-5 to TRBJ1-6, with no clear D. V was trimmed by 6 bases and J by 3 bases, leaving 6 bases between them. The CDR3 sequence is 13 residues long. Per the germline V gene, CDR1 is MNHEY and CDR2 is SVGAGI. The CDR3 sequence: CASSRDYNSPLHF. CDR3 nucleotides: TGTGCCAGCAGCCGGGACTATAATTCACCCCTCCACTTT.

The genes are TRBV13 and TRBJ1-1, with 10 bases fitting TRBD1. V was pared by 5 bases and J by 4 bases, with 1 base of the junction left unmatched. This CDR3 region has 13 residues. Per germline, CDR1 PRHDT and CDR2 FYEKMQ (reference sequence). The CDR3 loop is CASSRTGGTEAFF. The CDR3 DNA sequence: TGTGCCAGCAGCCGGACAGGGGGCACTGAAGCTTTCTTT.

The V and J genes are TRBV11-1 and TRBJ2-4; 7 bases agree with TRBD1. The CDR3 loop spans 13 amino acids. V gave up 5 bases and J gave up 16 bases; unmatched junction bases: 14. Germline CDR1 SGHAT, CDR2 FQDESV (reference sequence). The CDR3 DNA sequence: TGTGCCAGCAGCCAGACGACAGGGCAAGTAGGATACTTC. It specifies CASSQTTGQVGYF.

V gene TRBV27 combines with J gene TRBJ2-1, with 9 bases lining up with TRBD1. This CDR3 is 16 amino acids long. V lost 7 bases and J lost 7; bases outside the gene matches: 14. Germline V gene sequence: CDR1 MNHEY, CDR2 SMNVEV (reference sequence). CDR3 in DNA: TGTGCCAGCAACCCGGGACAGGGAACCCTGAAGAATGAGCAGTTCTTC. Its protein is CASNPGQGTLKNEQFF.

The chain employs TRBV23-1 and TRBJ2-6; 7 nucleotides align to TRBD1. TRBV23-1 is an ORF for which the function is uncertain. This CDR3 comprises 17 residues. Trimming removed 7 bases from V and 0 bases from J; junction bases left unmatched: 9. The DNA for the CDR3 is TGCGCCAGCAATCCACGGGACAGAATCTCTGGGGCCAACGTCCTGACTTTC. It codes for CASNPRDRISGANVLTF.

The rearrangement links TRBV13 to TRBJ2-3, with 9 positions matching TRBD1. CDR3 length: 15 residues. J lost 4 bases, V lost 6 bases, and 8 bases had no gene match. Germline CDR1 is PRHDT and CDR2 is FYEKMQ (reference sequence). CDR3 in amino acids: CASSGRQGVPDTQYF. CDR3 DNA: TGTGCCAGCAGTGGCCGACAGGGGGTCCCAGATACGCAGTATTTT.